This TCR beta chain was sequenced in a study of T-cell memory formation after mild COVID-19. In TCRdb, the 5' RACE reads were re-called with MiXCR into one record per CDR3 protein. The data hold about 39,000 distinct CDR3 sequences, with 6.1% observed a single time. The sample comprised PBMCs or a T cell subset sorted from them (not recorded which). This receptor was identified in an adult who had mild COVID-19 (a few samples of this study predate the infection). Cell type and time point are not known.

CDR3 amino acids: CASSFLRGGTGDLVNTEAFF. CDR3 sequence (DNA): TGTGCCAGCAGTTTTCTTAGGGGCGGGACAGGGGATCTCGTGAACACTGAAGCTTTCTTT. The chain is built from TRBV12-3 or TRBV12-4 and TRBJ1-1; 10 nucleotides align to TRBD1. The CDR3 runs to 20 residues. The J segment lost 0 bases and the V segment lost 3 bases, leaving 16 bases of the junction unmatched.